The 18 T cell receptor beta chains below come from one sample, sequenced in a study of blood T cell repertoires in COVID-19 (TCRdb year 2020). The library was generated by the immunoSEQ multiplex PCR assay. TCRdb provides this immuneACCESS table in a form limited to in-frame rearrangements. Some clones are lacking; in checked studies, under half of them reflect an unresolved V gene, and why the rest are absent is not known. This sample is represented by about 320,000 clones; roughly 90% of them were singletons. Jointly, the top ten make up approximately 5% of the sample. The sequencing input was PBMCs or T cells enriched from blood (not recorded which). Receptor source: a man aged 55 to 70 who had recovered from COVID-19.

This clone has just one count. The V and J genes are TRBV29-1 and TRBJ2-1; 9 bases are a match to TRBD1. This CDR3 comprises 14 residues. The J segment lost 3 bases and the V segment lost 7 bases, leaving 7 bases of the junction unmatched. Germline V CDR1 and CDR2: SQVTM, ANQGSEA. The CDR3 sequence: CSGDRVRLYNEQFF. The DNA for the CDR3 is TGCAGCGGGGACAGGGTAAGGCTCTACAATGAGCAGTTCTTC.

This clone was counted between two and nine times. The chain uses TRBV28 and TRBJ2-4; a possible D gene is TRBD2 (5 bases). The CDR3 runs 16 residues. V dropped 2 bases and J dropped 0 bases, with 11 bases sitting between them. The germline V gene has CDR1 MDHEN and CDR2 SYDVKM. The CDR3 is CASSLNFAGAKNIQYF. The CDR3 DNA is TGTGCCAGCAGTTTAAACTTCGCGGGAGCCAAAAACATTCAGTACTTC.

The V and J genes are TRBV19 and TRBJ1-1; a possible D gene is TRBD1 (6 bases). The V gene's germline CDR1 is LNHDA and CDR2 SQIVND (reference sequence). The V end lost 4 bases, the J end lost 1 base, and 19 bases lay between the germline ends. The CDR3 totals 17 residues. CDR3 loop: CASSTALRGTSNTEAFF. The DNA of the CDR3 is TGTGCCAGTAGTACAGCCCTCAGGGGCACGTCGAACACTGAAGCTTTCTTT.

V usage is TRBV4-1 and J usage is TRBJ2-7, with D possibly being TRBD2 (6 bases). The CDR3 is 18 amino acids. Trimming took off 1 base at V and 0 bases at J, with 19 bases between the two ends. Looked up from germline, CDR1 is MGHRA and CDR2 is YSYEKL. CDR3 sequence: CASSQAVVTPGSSYEQYF. In DNA form, the CDR3 reads TGCGCCAGCAGCCAAGCCGTAGTTACCCCCGGGAGCTCCTACGAGCAGTACTTC.

In the case of this clone: Other DNA sequences in this sample translate to the same CDR3. V gene TRBV5-1 combines with J gene TRBJ2-3; 8 nucleotides line up with TRBD2. CDR1 is SGHRS, CDR2 YFSETQ, per germline. The V gene end was trimmed by 4 bases and the J gene end by 3 bases; junction bases not matched to a gene: 1. The CDR3 contains 13 residues. The CDR3 sequence: CASSPGGTDTQYF. CDR3 DNA sequence: TGCGCCAGCAGCCCGGGAGGGACAGATACGCAGTATTTT. The full variable domain, with the rest looked up from reference TRBV5-1 and TRBJ2-3, is KAGVTQTPRYLIKTRGQQVTLSCSPISGHRSVSWYQQTPGQGLQFLFEYFSETQRNKGNFPGRFSGRQFSNSRSEMNVSTLELGDSALYLCASSPGGTDTQYFGPGTRLTVL.

The V and J genes are TRBV4-1 and TRBJ1-2; D gene uncertain. Deletions cut 0 bases from V and 4 bases from J, with 12 bases between. Per germline, CDR1 MGHRA and CDR2 YSYEKL. CDR3 length equals 15 residues. The CDR3 DNA follows: TGCGCCAGCAGCCAAGATCCGGGGAAGATCTATGGCTACACCTTC. It codes for CASSQDPGKIYGYTF.

CDR3 in amino acids: CASSLYEGVGNTIYF. CDR3 coding DNA: TGTGCCAGCAGTTTATACGAGGGGGTGGGAAACACCATATATTTT. The V call is TRBV28, the J call TRBJ1-3; D might be TRBD1 (6 bases). The CDR3 loop spans 15 amino acids. Trimming pared 1 base from V and 4 bases from J, leaving 11 bases between. The germline gives CDR1 MDHEN, CDR2 SYDVKM.

CDR3 region: CASRGTSGSYEQFF. The DNA of the CDR3 is TGTGCCAGCAGAGGGACTAGCGGGAGCTATGAGCAGTTCTTC. The chain has TRBV6-5 and TRBJ2-1, with 14 bases identical to TRBD2. This CDR3 spans 14 amino acids. Germline V lookup: CDR1 MNHEY, CDR2 SVGAGI. V was pared by 6 bases and J by 8 bases, with 3 bases of the junction left unmatched.

The rearrangement links TRBV28 to TRBJ2-7; 7 bases align to TRBD1. CDR3 size: 12 residues. V shed 2 bases and J 7 bases; nucleotides not matched to a gene: 2. Germline V gene lookup returns CDR1 MDHEN and CDR2 SYDVKM. The CDR3 sequence: CASSLRQGEQYF. The CDR3 nucleotides read TGTGCCAGCAGTTTAAGACAGGGAGAGCAGTACTTC. The full variable domain, rest sourced from reference TRBV28 and TRBJ2-7, is DVKVTQSSRYLVKRTGEKVFLECVQDMDHENMFWYRQDPGLGLRLIYFSYDVKMKEKGDIPEGYSVSREKKERFSLILESASTNQTSMYLCASSLRQGEQYFGPGTRLTVT.

This chain uses TRBV5-1 with TRBJ2-5, with TRBD2 as a possible D gene (6 bases). This CDR3 contains 17 residues. Trimming cost V 0 bases and J 5 bases, with 20 bases left between them. Germline V gene lookup returns CDR1 SGHRS and CDR2 YFSETQ. CDR3 DNA sequence: TGCGCCAGCAGCTTGGCAGTGGCAGGCGGGGTTAGGGAGACCCAGTACTTC. It codes for CASSLAVAGGVRETQYF.

The chain joins TRBV19 to TRBJ2-3; TRBD1 aligns across 9 bases. The CDR3 has 16 amino acids. V shed 11 bases, J shed 3 bases, and the junction held 15 bases outside the gene matches. Germline V CDR1 and CDR2: LNHDA, SQIVND (reference sequence). This chain's CDR3 is CASTARGQGSTDTQYF. In DNA, the CDR3 is TGTGCCTCAACTGCGCGGGGACAGGGTTCGACAGATACGCAGTATTTT.

The gene calls are TRBV5-1 and TRBJ1-5; TRBD1 agrees at 7 bases. This CDR3 spans 14 amino acids. Per the germline V gene, CDR1 is SGHRS and CDR2 is YFSETQ. V lost 4 bases and J lost 2; bases outside the gene matches: 3. CDR3 bases: TGCGCCAGCAGCGATGGACAGGGCAATCAGCCCCAGCATTTT. The encoded protein is CASSDGQGNQPQHF.

The chain recombines TRBV11-3 with TRBJ2-3, with 7 bases fitting TRBD1. CDR3 length equals 15 residues. Germline loops: CDR1 SGHNT, CDR2 YENEEA. After removal of 3 bases from V and 2 bases from J, the junction contained 5 bases not matched to a gene. The CDR3, as DNA: TGTGCCAGCAGCTTGTGGGGACAGCCCACAGATACGCAGTATTTT. Its translation: CASSLWGQPTDTQYF.

Here the CDR3 DNA reads TGTGCCAGCAGCTCCACGGGACTAGCGGGAGATGAGCAGTTCTTC. Translating gives CASSSTGLAGDEQFF. The V call is TRBV7-3, the J call TRBJ2-1; 14 nucleotides agree with TRBD2. CDR3 length: 15 amino acids. Germline loops: CDR1 SGHTA, CDR2 FQGTGA. The junction had 4 bases not matched to a gene; V was cut back by 4 bases and J by 8 bases.

The chain combines TRBV4-3 with TRBJ1-6; the D gene is possibly TRBD1 (6 bases). CDR1 is LGHNA and CDR2 is YSLEER in the germline V gene. Trimming removed 0 bases at V and 13 bases at J, with 19 bases between. The CDR3 spans 16 residues. CDR3 sequence reads: CASSQDGIGGSGPLHF. The CDR3 DNA reads TGCGCCAGCAGCCAAGATGGGATAGGGGGTTCGGGTCCCCTCCACTTT.

The chain carries TRBV4-2 and TRBJ2-2; no reliable D call. V was cut by 4 bases and J by 4 bases, with 10 bases left in between. This CDR3 comprises 14 residues. Germline CDR1 is LGHNA and CDR2 is YNFKEQ. CDR3 nucleotide sequence: TGTGCCAGCAGCCTCAATCCCGGCACCGGGGAGCTGTTTTTT. This sequence encodes CASSLNPGTGELFF.

The chain carries TRBV28 and TRBJ1-3, with 8 positions matching TRBD1. Trimming cost V 6 bases and J 5 bases; bases outside gene matches: 24. Germline V CDR1 and CDR2: MDHEN, SYDVKM. The CDR3 has 20 residues. The CDR3, as DNA: TGTGCCAGCAGACAAAGTCCTGGACAGGGTGGAAGGGTGGACCGAAACACCATATATTTT. Translated: CASRQSPGQGGRVDRNTIYF.

The V and J genes are TRBV5-1 and TRBJ1-1, with D unclear. Germline CDR1 and CDR2: SGHRS and YFSETQ. The CDR3 has 15 residues. V was pared by 2 bases and J by 1 base, with 12 bases between. CDR3 DNA: TGCGCCAGCAGCTTACGGGAGGGTAAGAACACTGAAGCTTTCTTT. It is translated as CASSLREGKNTEAFF.